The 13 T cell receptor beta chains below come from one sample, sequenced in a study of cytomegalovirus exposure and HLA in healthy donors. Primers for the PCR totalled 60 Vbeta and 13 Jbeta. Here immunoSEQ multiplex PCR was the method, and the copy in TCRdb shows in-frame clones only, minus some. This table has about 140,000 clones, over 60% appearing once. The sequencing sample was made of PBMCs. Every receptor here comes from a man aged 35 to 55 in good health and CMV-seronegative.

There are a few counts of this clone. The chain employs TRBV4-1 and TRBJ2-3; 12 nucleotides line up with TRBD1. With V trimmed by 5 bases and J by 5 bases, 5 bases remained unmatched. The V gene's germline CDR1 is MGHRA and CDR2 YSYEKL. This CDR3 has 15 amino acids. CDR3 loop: CASSARDRGQDTQYF. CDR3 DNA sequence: TGCGCCAGCAGCGCCCGGGACAGGGGGCAAGATACGCAGTATTTT.

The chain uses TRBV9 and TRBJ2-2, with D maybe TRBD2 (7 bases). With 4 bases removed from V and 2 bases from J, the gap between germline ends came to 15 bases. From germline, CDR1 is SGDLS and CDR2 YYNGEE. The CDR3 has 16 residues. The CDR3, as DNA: TGTGCCAGCAGCTCAGGAAGGGGGGGAAACACCGGGGAGCTGTTTTTT. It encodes CASSSGRGGNTGELFF. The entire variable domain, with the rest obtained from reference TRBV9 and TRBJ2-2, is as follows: DSGVTQTPKHLITATGQRVTLRCSPRSGDLSVYWYQQSLDQGLQFLIQYYNGEERAKGNILERFSAQQFPDLHSELNLSSLELGDSALYFCASSSGRGGNTGELFFGEGSRLTVL.

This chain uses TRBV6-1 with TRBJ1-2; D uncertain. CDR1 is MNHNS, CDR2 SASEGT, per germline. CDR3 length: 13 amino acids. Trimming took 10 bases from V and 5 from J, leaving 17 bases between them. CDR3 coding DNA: TGTGCCACCCTGGGAGCGTTCCTTTATGGCTACACCTTC. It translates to CATLGAFLYGYTF.

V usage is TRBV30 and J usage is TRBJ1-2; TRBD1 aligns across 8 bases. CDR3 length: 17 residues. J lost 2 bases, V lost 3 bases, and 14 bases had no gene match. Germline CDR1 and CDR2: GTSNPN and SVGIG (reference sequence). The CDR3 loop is CAWRGRKGQVENYGYTF. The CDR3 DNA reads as TGTGCCTGGAGGGGTAGGAAGGGACAGGTGGAGAACTATGGCTACACCTTC.

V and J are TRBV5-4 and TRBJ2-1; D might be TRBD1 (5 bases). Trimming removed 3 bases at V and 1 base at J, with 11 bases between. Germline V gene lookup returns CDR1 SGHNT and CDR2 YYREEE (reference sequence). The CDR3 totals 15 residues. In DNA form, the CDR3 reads TGTGCCAGCAGCTCCAGGGCACTTTCCTACAATGAGCAGTTCTTC. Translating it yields CASSSRALSYNEQFF.

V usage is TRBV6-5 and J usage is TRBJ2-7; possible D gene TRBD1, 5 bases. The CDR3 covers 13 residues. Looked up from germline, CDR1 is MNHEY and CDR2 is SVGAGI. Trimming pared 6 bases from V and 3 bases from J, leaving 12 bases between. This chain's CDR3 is CASRRGRFYEQYF. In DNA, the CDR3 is TGTGCCAGCAGAAGGGGAAGGTTCTACGAGCAGTACTTC.

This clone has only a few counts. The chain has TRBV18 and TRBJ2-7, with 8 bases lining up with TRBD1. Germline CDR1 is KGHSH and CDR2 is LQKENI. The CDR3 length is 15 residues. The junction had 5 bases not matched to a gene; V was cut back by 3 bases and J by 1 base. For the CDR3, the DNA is TGTGCCAGCTCACCTGCAGGGGGCTTATCCTACGAGCAGTACTTC. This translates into CASSPAGGLSYEQYF. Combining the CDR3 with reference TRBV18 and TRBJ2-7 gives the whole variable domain NAGVMQNPRHLVRRRGQEARLRCSPMKGHSHVYWYRQLPEEGLKFMVYLQKENIIDESGMPKERFSAEFPKEGPSILRIQQVVRGDSAAYFCASSPAGGLSYEQYFGPGTRLTVT.

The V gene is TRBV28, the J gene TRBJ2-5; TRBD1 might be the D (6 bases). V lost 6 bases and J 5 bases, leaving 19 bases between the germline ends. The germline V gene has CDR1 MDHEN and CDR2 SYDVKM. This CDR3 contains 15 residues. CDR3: CASRRSPRGWETQYF. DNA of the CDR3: TGTGCCAGCAGAAGGTCTCCGAGGGGGTGGGAGACCCAGTACTTC.

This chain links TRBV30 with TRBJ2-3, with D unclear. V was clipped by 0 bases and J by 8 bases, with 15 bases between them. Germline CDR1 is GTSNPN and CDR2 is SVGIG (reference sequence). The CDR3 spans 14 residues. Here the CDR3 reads CAWSVPTGVGTQYF. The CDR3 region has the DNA TGTGCCTGGAGTGTACCGACTGGCGTGGGTACGCAGTATTTT.

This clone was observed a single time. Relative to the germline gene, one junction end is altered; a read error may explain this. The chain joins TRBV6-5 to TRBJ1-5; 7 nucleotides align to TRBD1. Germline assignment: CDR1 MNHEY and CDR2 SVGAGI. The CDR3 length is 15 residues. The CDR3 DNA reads TGTGCCAGCAGGTCCCGGGACAGCGGTAATCAGCCCCAGAATTTT. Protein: CASRSRDSGNQPQNF.

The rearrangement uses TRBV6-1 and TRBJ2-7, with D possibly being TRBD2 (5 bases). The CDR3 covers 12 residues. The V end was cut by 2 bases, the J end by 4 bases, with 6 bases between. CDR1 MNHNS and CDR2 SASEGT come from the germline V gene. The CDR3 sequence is CASSERLYEQYF. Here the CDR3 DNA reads TGTGCCAGCAGTGAACGACTATACGAGCAGTACTTC.

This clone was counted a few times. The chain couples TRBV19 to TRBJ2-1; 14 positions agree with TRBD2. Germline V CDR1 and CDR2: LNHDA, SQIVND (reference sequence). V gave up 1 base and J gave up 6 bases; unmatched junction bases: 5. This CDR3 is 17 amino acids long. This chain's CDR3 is CASSIVRLAGGLNEQFF. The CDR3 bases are TGTGCCAGTAGTATAGTCAGACTAGCGGGGGGGCTCAATGAGCAGTTCTTC.

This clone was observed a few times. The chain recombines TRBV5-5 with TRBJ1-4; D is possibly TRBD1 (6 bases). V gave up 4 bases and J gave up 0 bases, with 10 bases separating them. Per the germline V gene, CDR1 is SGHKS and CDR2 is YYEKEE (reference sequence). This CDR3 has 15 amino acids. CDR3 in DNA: TGTGCCAGCAGCCTGGGGACAACAACTAATGAAAAACTGTTTTTT. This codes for CASSLGTTTNEKLFF.